One sample yielded the 24 T cell receptor beta chains listed below, sequenced in a study of regulatory T cells in long-lasting Graves disease. In building TCR beta libraries, iRepertoire HTBI primers were used together with Arm-PCR of CDR3 regions. MiXCR, run by TCRdb on the multiplex PCR reads, gives a single entry per CDR3 protein. The sample shows approximately 470,000 distinct CDR3 sequences, around 20% of them seen only once. Documented time point: persistent/refractory GD, antithyroid drugs over 5 years with positive TRAb. Isolated PBMC RNA provided the starting material for the TCR library. The sequences come from peripheral blood mononuclear cells (PBMCs), collected when the disease was refractory, from a patient treated with antithyroid drugs. These receptors were obtained from a female donor with Graves disease.

This clonotype was recorded many times. The chain couples TRBV19 to TRBJ1-2, with 9 bases that match TRBD1. J gave up 2 bases and V 5 bases, and 6 bases lay outside the gene matches. Germline lookup yields CDR1 LNHDA and CDR2 SQIVND (reference sequence). The CDR3 covers 15 residues. CDR3 amino acids: CASSRAGTGNYGYTF. The DNA of the CDR3 is TGTGCCAGTAGTCGAGCCGGGACAGGGAACTATGGCTACACCTTC.

The chain couples TRBV2 to TRBJ2-7, with unresolved D. The CDR3 runs 16 residues. Trimming removed 2 bases at V and 2 bases at J, with 16 bases between. Per germline, CDR1 SNHLY and CDR2 FYNNEI. CDR3 loop: CASSEIAQSLAYEQYF. The DNA for the CDR3 is TGTGCCAGCAGTGAAATCGCGCAGAGCCTTGCCTACGAGCAGTACTTC.

The sample holds a few counts of this clonotype. The chain uses TRBV20-1 and TRBJ1-2; D possibly corresponds to TRBD1 (5 bases). Trimming removed 0 bases at V and 4 bases at J, with 15 bases between. The CDR3 extends over 15 amino acids. Per the germline V gene, CDR1 is DFQATT and CDR2 is SNEGSKA (reference sequence). The CDR3 DNA follows: TGCAGTGCTAGAGATCGAAGGGGTTTCGGCTATGGCTACACCTTC. This translates into CSARDRRGFGYGYTF.

Ten or more counts support this clonotype. The chain is built from TRBV20-1 and TRBJ1-2, with D tentatively TRBD1 (6 bases). The germline V gene encodes CDR1 DFQATT and CDR2 SNEGSKA (reference sequence). V lost 0 bases to trimming and J lost 3 bases, with 14 bases between them. This CDR3 has 15 residues. CDR3 bases: TGCAGTGCTAGAGATTTGGGGGCGTATGACTATGGCTACACCTTC. It codes for CSARDLGAYDYGYTF.

The V call is TRBV14, the J call TRBJ1-1, with D possibly TRBD1 on 5 matching bases. This CDR3 contains 12 residues. CDR1 is SGHDN and CDR2 is FVKESK in the germline V gene. The germline V and J ends were trimmed by 8 bases and 11 bases, with 18 bases remaining between them. CDR3 DNA: TGTGCCAGCTCGGCCGGGATGGAGGGGGCTTTCTTT. It specifies CASSAGMEGAFF.

This clonotype has ten or more counts. The chain uses TRBV7-9 and TRBJ2-5, with D possibly called TRBD1 or TRBD2 (5 bases each). Germline V gene lookup returns CDR1 SEHNR and CDR2 FQNEAQ (reference sequence). V was pared by 5 bases and J by 1 base, with 17 bases between. The CDR3 extends over 16 amino acids. The CDR3 spells CASSPPWGGLQETQYF. The CDR3 nucleotides are TGTGCCAGCAGCCCACCATGGGGCGGACTCCAAGAGACCCAGTACTTC.

CDR3 residues: CASSFLGAGSTGELFF. Here the CDR3 DNA reads TGTGCCAGCAGCTTCCTAGGGGCAGGGAGCACCGGGGAGCTGTTTTTT. The chain recombines TRBV7-9 with TRBJ2-2, with D possibly called TRBD1 or TRBD2 (5 bases each). V lost 3 bases, J lost 4 bases, and 15 bases lay in between. Germline loops: CDR1 SEHNR, CDR2 FQNEAQ (reference sequence). This CDR3 region has 16 residues.

V is TRBV4-2 and J is TRBJ1-1, with no clear D. This CDR3 comprises 15 residues. Between the trimmed V and J ends, which lost 0 bases and 0 bases, there was a span of 8 bases. From germline, CDR1 is LGHNA and CDR2 YNFKEQ. The CDR3 DNA reads as TGTGCCAGCAGCCAAGATCCAGGCCTGAACACTGAAGCTTTCTTT. Its translation: CASSQDPGLNTEAFF.

In its sample, this clonotype was seen many times. This chain uses TRBV7-3 with TRBJ2-5; the D is unclear. The V end lost 4 bases, the J end lost 5 bases, and 11 bases lay between the germline ends. Germline assignment: CDR1 SGHTA and CDR2 FQGTGA. There are 13 residues in the CDR3. The CDR3 DNA sequence: TGTGCCAGCAGCTCCCGGGCTGGGGAGACCCAGTACTTC. Its protein is CASSSRAGETQYF.

This clonotype showed up just once. This sequence may be a read error, since a much larger clone differs from it by one base. The chain couples TRBV20-1 to TRBJ2-7, with 9 bases fitting TRBD1. V trimming: 6 bases; J trimming: 6 bases; junction bases outside the gene matches: 9. This CDR3 contains 13 residues. Germline CDR1 reads DFQATT; CDR2 reads SNEGSKA (reference sequence). The CDR3 loop is CSAGDREIFEQYF. The CDR3 DNA sequence: TGCAGTGCAGGGGACAGGGAAATATTCGAGCAGTACTTC.

This clonotype was counted many times. Here the CDR3 reads CSAPGLSTSYEQYF. The CDR3 DNA is TGCAGTGCTCCCGGACTATCAACTTCCTACGAGCAGTACTTC. The chain couples TRBV20-1 to TRBJ2-7, with a possible D match to TRBD2 (6 bases). CDR3 size: 14 residues. V was cut by 5 bases and J by 1 base, with 15 bases left in between. Germline CDR1 reads DFQATT; CDR2 reads SNEGSKA (reference sequence).

This clonotype was observed a few times. V is TRBV7-3 and J is TRBJ2-2; 7 bases agree with TRBD2. V was pared by 2 bases and J by 5 bases, with 8 bases of the junction left unmatched. The germline V gene has CDR1 SGHTA and CDR2 FQGTGA. The CDR3 is made up of 16 amino acids. CDR3 amino acids: CASSLVSGLGTGELFF. Written as DNA, the CDR3 is TGTGCCAGCAGCTTAGTTTCCGGACTAGGGACCGGGGAGCTGTTTTTT. Full variable domain (outside the CDR3, taken from reference TRBV7-3 and TRBJ2-2): GAGVSQTPSNKVTEKGKYVELRCDPISGHTALYWYRQSLGQGPEFLIYFQGTGAADDSGLPNDRFFAVRPEGSVSTLKIQRTERGDSAVYLCASSLVSGLGTGELFFGEGSRLTVL.

V is TRBV28 and J is TRBJ2-5; D is ambiguous. The CDR3 has 14 residues. In germline, CDR1 is MDHEN, CDR2 SYDVKM. V dropped 3 bases and J dropped 0 bases, with 8 bases sitting between them. In DNA, the CDR3 is TGTGCCAGCAGTTTTGGACGGAACCAAGAGACCCAGTACTTC. This translates into CASSFGRNQETQYF. Full variable domain (outside the CDR3, taken from reference TRBV28 and TRBJ2-5): DVKVTQSSRYLVKRTGEKVFLECVQDMDHENMFWYRQDPGLGLRLIYFSYDVKMKEKGDIPEGYSVSREKKERFSLILESASTNQTSMYLCASSFGRNQETQYFGPGTRLLVL.

This clonotype occurred many times. The chain joins TRBV2 to TRBJ2-7, with D perhaps TRBD2 (6 bases). The CDR3 consists of 15 residues. Germline CDR1 reads SNHLY; CDR2 reads FYNNEI. V was clipped by 6 bases and J by 0 bases, with 15 bases between them. CDR3 coding DNA: TGTGCCAGCAGCGCCTACGGGACTGTCTCCTACGAGCAGTACTTC. Its protein is CASSAYGTVSYEQYF. Filled out from reference TRBV2 and TRBJ2-7, the complete variable domain reads EPEVTQTPSHQVTQMGQEVILRCVPISNHLYFYWYRQILGQKVEFLVSFYNNEISEKSEIFDDQFSVERPDGSNFTLKIRSTKLEDSAMYFCASSAYGTVSYEQYFGPGTRLTVT.

Notes on this clonotype: It differs at one base from a far larger clone, so likely a read error. V and J are TRBV6-4 and TRBJ2-5; D is ambiguous. The ends were cut back, 3 bases at V and 6 bases at J, with 2 bases in the middle. Germline V gene sequence: CDR1 MRHNA, CDR2 SNTAGT. There are 10 residues in the CDR3. The CDR3 DNA reads TGTGCCAGCAGTGAACAGACCCAGTACTTC. Translating it yields CASSEQTQYF.

The rearrangement uses TRBV27 and TRBJ2-6, with D hard to call. Trimming left V 3 bases short and J 2 bases short, with 5 bases between. The CDR3 loop spans 14 amino acids. From germline, CDR1 is MNHEY and CDR2 SMNVEV (reference sequence). The CDR3 nucleotides are TGTGCCAGCAGTTTGCCCCCTGGGGCCAACGTCCTGACTTTC. The encoded protein is CASSLPPGANVLTF.

The sample holds many counts of this clonotype. V and J are TRBV28 and TRBJ1-2; tentative D call: TRBD1 (5 bases). Per the germline V gene, CDR1 is MDHEN and CDR2 is SYDVKM. V dropped 8 bases and J dropped 6 bases, with 19 bases sitting between them. The CDR3 runs 14 residues. CDR3 bases: TGTGCCAGCTCCCGCAACAGGATAGCGGATGGCTACACCTTC. Translating gives CASSRNRIADGYTF.

This clonotype has a count of ten or more. This chain uses TRBV5-5 with TRBJ2-7, with a tentative D call TRBD2 (5 bases). The V gene's germline CDR1 is SGHKS and CDR2 YYEKEE (reference sequence). This CDR3 is 15 amino acids long. Trimming shortened V by 3 bases and J by 1 base, and 14 bases separated the two germline ends. The CDR3: CASSWEGRRSYEQYF. The DNA of the CDR3 is TGTGCCAGCAGCTGGGAAGGACGGAGGTCCTACGAGCAGTACTTC.

In this sample, this clonotype turned up once. The chain combines TRBV29-1 with TRBJ1-1, with TRBD1 as a possible D gene (6 bases). V dropped 0 bases and J dropped 8 bases, with 19 bases sitting between them. The CDR3 sequence is 15 residues long. Germline V lookup: CDR1 SQVTM, CDR2 ANQGSEA. The CDR3 loop reads CSVEDYGRGGLEAFF. CDR3 DNA sequence: TGCAGCGTTGAAGATTATGGCAGGGGAGGGTTGGAAGCTTTCTTT.

This clonotype was seen only a few times. CDR3 sequence reads: CASSLQGLADTQYF. DNA for the CDR3: TGTGCCAGCAGTCTCCAGGGGCTCGCAGATACGCAGTATTTT. V usage is TRBV27 and J usage is TRBJ2-3; maybe TRBD1 (6 bases). Germline V gene lookup returns CDR1 MNHEY and CDR2 SMNVEV (reference sequence). This CDR3 has 14 residues. With 5 bases removed from V and 4 bases from J, the gap between germline ends came to 13 bases.

This clonotype showed up just a few times. This chain uses TRBV13 with TRBJ2-7; 10 positions agree with TRBD2. The CDR3 has 16 residues. Germline V lookup: CDR1 PRHDT, CDR2 FYEKMQ (reference sequence). V shed 3 bases and J 4 bases; nucleotides not matched to a gene: 9. As DNA, the CDR3 is TGTGCCAGCAGCTTTGAGTCCGGGACTAGCGTTTACGAGCAGTACTTC. Protein sequence: CASSFESGTSVYEQYF. Full variable domain (outside the CDR3, taken from reference TRBV13 and TRBJ2-7): AAGVIQSPRHLIKEKRETATLKCYPIPRHDTVYWYQQGPGQDPQFLISFYEKMQSDKGSIPDRFSAQQFSDYHSELNMSSLELGDSALYFCASSFESGTSVYEQYFGPGTRLTVT.

This clonotype has at least ten counts. The chain recombines TRBV10-3 with TRBJ1-4; 7 nucleotides align to TRBD1. The V and J ends lost 6 bases and 8 bases, in that order; junction bases with no gene match: 12. This CDR3 comprises 15 residues. The V gene's germline CDR1 is ENHRY and CDR2 SYGVKD. CDR3 protein: CAIRDFGTAEEKLFF. The CDR3 DNA follows: TGTGCCATCAGAGATTTCGGGACAGCCGAAGAAAAACTGTTTTTT.

This CDR3 reads CASNIGRNTEAFF. The CDR3 DNA reads TGTGCCAGTAACATAGGACGGAACACTGAAGCTTTCTTT. The chain links TRBV19 to TRBJ1-1; no reliable D call. The V end lost 7 bases, the J end lost 1 base, and 10 bases lay between the germline ends. The CDR3 covers 13 residues. The germline V gene encodes CDR1 LNHDA and CDR2 SQIVND (reference sequence).

In the case of this clonotype: A read error may explain this, as a much larger clone is one base away. The chain uses TRBV28 and TRBJ2-4, with 10 bases lining up with TRBD1. Near its end, the DNA agrees better with TRBJ2-5, so the J call may be wrong. The length of the CDR3 is 15 residues. Germline V gives CDR1 MDHEN, CDR2 SYDVKM. CDR3 nucleotide sequence: TGTGCCAGCAGCCACGCGGGACAGGGGACGGGGACCCAGTACTTC. This codes for CASSHAGQGTGTQYF.